The 18 T cell receptor beta chains given below trace back to one sample, sequenced in a study of cytomegalovirus exposure and HLA in healthy donors. The primer mix had 60 Vbeta and 13 Jbeta primers. Sequencing used immunoSEQ multiplex PCR; TCRdb keeps in-frame clones, though not all of them. The sample includes 95,000 to 150,000 clones, approximately 67% seen only once; the top ten take 1.5% to 1.7%. Sequenced sample: PBMCs. The source is a man younger than 35 in good health and CMV-seronegative.

Here the CDR3 reads CASSAGDVPGELFF. As DNA, the CDR3 is TGTGCCAGCAGCGCGGGGGACGTCCCCGGGGAGCTGTTTTTT. The chain employs TRBV9 and TRBJ2-2; the D gene is possibly TRBD2 (6 bases). CDR1 and CDR2 from the germline V gene are SGDLS and YYNGEE. This CDR3 spans 14 amino acids. The V end was cut by 3 bases, the J end by 6 bases, with 12 bases between.

This sequence joins TRBV19 and TRBJ1-2; 8 bases match TRBD1. CDR1 and CDR2 (germline): LNHDA, SQIVND (reference sequence). Trimming at V came to 7 bases and at J to 4 bases, leaving 11 bases not matched to a gene. The length of the CDR3 is 15 residues. Written as DNA, the CDR3 is TGTGCCAGTAAGACAGGGGCGCGATTGGGCTATGGCTACACCTTC. Protein: CASKTGARLGYGYTF.

CDR3 sequence (DNA): TGTGCCAGTAGTATGGCGGGAGTAGCCTACGAGCAGTACTTC. It codes for CASSMAGVAYEQYF. The V and J genes are TRBV19 and TRBJ2-7, with TRBD2 matching over 7 bases. Trimming took 3 bases from V and 2 from J; bases not matched to a gene: 4. This CDR3 has 14 residues. Germline V gives CDR1 LNHDA, CDR2 SQIVND (reference sequence).

In its sample, this clone was seen a few times. This chain uses TRBV19 with TRBJ1-5, with 8 bases that match TRBD1. This CDR3 region has 18 residues. V shed 7 bases and J 2 bases; nucleotides not matched to a gene: 16. Looked up from germline, CDR1 is LNHDA and CDR2 is SQIVND (reference sequence). CDR3: CASNDDRGLVRRNQPQHF. The CDR3 coding sequence is TGTGCCAGTAATGATGACAGGGGACTTGTGAGGCGCAATCAGCCCCAGCATTTT.

The chain links TRBV5-8 to TRBJ2-1; TRBD1 aligns across 8 bases. V gave up 4 bases and J gave up 2 bases; unmatched junction bases: 11. CDR1 SGHTS and CDR2 YDEGEE come from the germline V gene. The CDR3 loop spans 17 amino acids. CDR3 nucleotide sequence: TGTGCCAGCAGCATACTAACAGGGGGGAGGACCTACAATGAGCAGTTCTTC. This encodes CASSILTGGRTYNEQFF.

This sequence joins TRBV5-1 and TRBJ2-7; maybe TRBD1 (6 bases). CDR3 size: 14 residues. Between the trimmed V and J ends, which lost 0 bases and 5 bases, there was a span of 12 bases. Germline loops: CDR1 SGHRS, CDR2 YFSETQ. The CDR3 coding sequence is TGCGCCAGCAGCTTGGCCACAGGGAAACACGAGCAGTACTTC. Amino acid sequence: CASSLATGKHEQYF.

This CDR3 reads CASSPIFDRSDTQYF. As DNA, the CDR3 is TGTGCCAGCAGTCCAATTTTCGACAGATCAGATACGCAGTATTTT. The chain couples TRBV6-5 to TRBJ2-3; a possible D gene is TRBD1 (5 bases). Per the germline V gene, CDR1 is MNHEY and CDR2 is SVGAGI. Trimming took off 5 bases at V and 4 bases at J, with 16 bases between the two ends. The CDR3 has 15 amino acids.

The CDR3 region has the DNA TGTGCCAGCAGCTTATTTAGTGGTGGCGGGGCGAACACTGAAGCTTTCTTT. It yields the protein CASSLFSGGGANTEAFF. The V gene is TRBV7-2, the J gene TRBJ1-1; D is possibly TRBD1 (5 bases). CDR1 and CDR2 (germline): SGHTA, FQGNSA. V lost 2 bases to trimming and J lost 1 base, with 17 bases between them. The CDR3 runs 17 residues.

The chain links TRBV5-1 to TRBJ1-3, with TRBD1 as a possible D gene (5 bases). CDR3 size: 14 residues. The germline V gene has CDR1 SGHRS and CDR2 YFSETQ. Trimming took 4 bases from V and 0 from J, leaving 8 bases between them. CDR3 DNA sequence: TGCGCCAGCAGCGTCGGACACTCTGGAAACACCATATATTTT. The encoded protein is CASSVGHSGNTIYF.

The chain couples TRBV10-3 to TRBJ1-3; D not certain. Germline CDR1 and CDR2: ENHRY and SYGVKD. The V and J ends lost 0 bases and 2 bases respectively, with 14 bases between them. This CDR3 contains 17 residues. In nucleotides, the CDR3 is TGTGCCATCAGTGAGTCTAAACAGTCCCCCACTGGAAACACCATATATTTT. Protein product: CAISESKQSPTGNTIYF.

CDR3 in amino acids: CASSPGGDYGYTF. CDR3 coding DNA: TGTGCCAGCAGTCCAGGGGGTGACTATGGCTACACCTTC. The gene calls are TRBV27 and TRBJ1-2; 7 bases are shared with TRBD1. The germline gives CDR1 MNHEY, CDR2 SMNVEV (reference sequence). The CDR3 has 13 amino acids. V was clipped by 5 bases and J by 3 bases; unmatched bases: 3.

The chain carries TRBV2 and TRBJ1-4, with D possibly TRBD1 on 5 matching bases. Trimming shortened V by 7 bases and J by 8 bases, and 11 bases separated the two germline ends. Per the germline V gene, CDR1 is SNHLY and CDR2 is FYNNEI. The CDR3 has 12 residues. Written as DNA, the CDR3 is TGTGCCAGCAAAGACAGCCGAGAAAAACTGTTTTTT. Encoded protein: CASKDSREKLFF. The complete variable domain, with remaining parts taken from reference TRBV2 and TRBJ1-4, reads EPEVTQTPSHQVTQMGQEVILRCVPISNHLYFYWYRQILGQKVEFLVSFYNNEISEKSEIFDDQFSVERPDGSNFTLKIRSTKLEDSAMYFCASKDSREKLFFGSGTQLSVL.

The chain has TRBV7-4 and TRBJ2-1, with 13 bases that match TRBD2. Trimming at V came to 5 bases and at J to 8 bases, leaving 9 bases not matched to a gene. This CDR3 contains 16 residues. CDR1 is SGHVT and CDR2 is SQSDAQ in the germline V gene. The CDR3 DNA sequence: TGTGCCAGCAGCCCGCCCGAGACTAGCGGGGGGCATGAGCAGTTCTTC. It is translated as CASSPPETSGGHEQFF.

The chain uses TRBV15 and TRBJ1-3; D is undetermined. The germline CDR1 and CDR2 sequences are LNHNV and YYDKDF (reference sequence). The V and J ends lost 0 bases and 1 base respectively, with 10 bases between them. This CDR3 has 16 residues. The CDR3 is CATSRDPAGSGNTIYF. For the CDR3, the DNA is TGTGCCACCAGCAGAGATCCGGCGGGTTCTGGAAACACCATATATTTT.

V usage is TRBV6-5 and J usage is TRBJ1-6; 8 positions match TRBD1. Trimming at V came to 0 bases and at J to 9 bases, leaving 4 bases not matched to a gene. This CDR3 has 15 residues. From germline, CDR1 is MNHEY and CDR2 SVGAGI. CDR3 coding DNA: TGTGCCAGCAGTTACTCGGAGCAGGGGGCTTCACCCCTCCACTTT. Protein: CASSYSEQGASPLHF.

The rearrangement links TRBV6-5 to TRBJ2-5; 8 bases map to TRBD2. The germline V gene encodes CDR1 MNHEY and CDR2 SVGAGI. The CDR3 extends over 14 amino acids. Trimming removed 8 bases from V and 4 bases from J; junction bases left unmatched: 9. This CDR3 reads CASLQAGGRETQYF. For the CDR3, the DNA is TGTGCCAGCCTCCAGGCGGGAGGTAGAGAGACCCAGTACTTC.

The gene calls are TRBV9 and TRBJ2-3; the D is unclear. The CDR3 length is 14 residues. V gave up 0 bases and J gave up 2 bases, with 7 bases separating them. The germline CDR1 and CDR2 sequences are SGDLS and YYNGEE. The CDR3 loop reads CASSVAGHTDTQYF. In nucleotides, the CDR3 is TGTGCCAGCAGCGTAGCAGGCCACACAGATACGCAGTATTTT.

This sequence joins TRBV6-4 and TRBJ2-6; D might be TRBD1 (5 bases). The CDR3 totals 15 residues. From germline, CDR1 is MRHNA and CDR2 SNTAGT. V was pared by 3 bases and J by 3 bases, with 9 bases between. DNA of the CDR3: TGTGCCAGCAGTGAAAGTCAGGGTGGGGCCAACGTCCTGACTTTC. It translates to CASSESQGGANVLTF.